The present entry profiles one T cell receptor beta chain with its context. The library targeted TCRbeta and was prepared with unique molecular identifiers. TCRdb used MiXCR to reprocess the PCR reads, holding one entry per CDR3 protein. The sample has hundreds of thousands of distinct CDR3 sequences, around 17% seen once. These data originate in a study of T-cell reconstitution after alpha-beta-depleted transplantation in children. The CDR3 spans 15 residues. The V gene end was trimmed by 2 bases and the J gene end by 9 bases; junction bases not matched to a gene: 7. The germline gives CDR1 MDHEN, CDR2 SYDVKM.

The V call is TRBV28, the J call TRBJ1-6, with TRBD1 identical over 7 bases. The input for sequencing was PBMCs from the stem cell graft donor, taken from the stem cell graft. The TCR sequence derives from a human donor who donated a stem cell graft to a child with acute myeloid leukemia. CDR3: CASSLRDRESSPLHF. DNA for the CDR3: TGTGCCAGCAGTTTACGGGACAGAGAATCTTCACCCCTCCACTTT.